These 20 T cell receptor beta chains came from one sample sequenced in a study of graft-versus-host responses after intestinal transplantation. The protocol was immunoSEQ multiplex PCR, while the TCRdb copy is restricted to in-frame clones and leaves out a portion. The sample holds some 110,000 clones; approximately 90% are singletons and the top ten take about 0.18%. The antigens of these receptors remain unknown. The sequenced sample was unstimulated CD4+ T cells sorted from spleen or lymph node cells, obtained before intestinal transplant. The receptor source for this set is a human donor who received an intestinal transplant.

This sequence joins TRBV5-4 and TRBJ2-7; D is uncertain. V lost 1 base to trimming and J lost 0 bases, with 11 bases between them. The CDR3 spans 15 residues. CDR1 SGHNT and CDR2 YYREEE come from the germline V gene (reference sequence). The CDR3 region has the DNA TGTGCCAGCAGCTTGTCGTTACAGAGCTCCTACGAGCAGTACTTC. Its translation: CASSLSLQSSYEQYF.

This clone was picked up a small number of times. The chain recombines TRBV4-3 with TRBJ2-5, with D tentatively TRBD1 (6 bases). Per the germline V gene, CDR1 is LGHNA and CDR2 is YSLEER. The V gene lost 0 bases and the J gene lost 4 bases, with 6 bases spanning the gap. This CDR3 spans 13 amino acids. CDR3 residues: CASSQDRGETQYF. CDR3 DNA sequence: TGCGCCAGCAGCCAAGACAGGGGAGAGACCCAGTACTTC.

This chain connects TRBV5-4 to TRBJ2-1, with TRBD1 matching 8 bases. Germline loops: CDR1 SGHNT, CDR2 YYREEE (reference sequence). CDR3 length: 13 amino acids. Losses at the gene ends were 5 bases for V and 8 bases for J; bases not matched to a gene: 6. The CDR3 DNA reads as TGTGCCAGCAGGTGGACAGGGCGGGATGAGCAGTTCTTC. Translated: CASRWTGRDEQFF.

V is TRBV5-1 and J is TRBJ2-1; TRBD1 matches at 11 bases. V dropped 4 bases and J dropped 8; count of bases not matched to a gene: 8. The CDR3 runs 15 residues. Germline assignment: CDR1 SGHRS and CDR2 YFSETQ. The CDR3 reads CASSGGTGGFDEQFF. The DNA of the CDR3 is TGCGCCAGCAGCGGTGGGACAGGGGGTTTCGATGAGCAGTTCTTC.

This clone appeared a single time. The genes are TRBV7-2 and TRBJ1-2; a weak D match, TRBD1 (5 bases). The CDR3 length is 14 residues. V shed 5 bases and J shed 2 bases, with 12 bases lying between them. Germline lookup yields CDR1 SGHTA and CDR2 FQGNSA. As DNA, the CDR3 is TGTGCCAGCAGCAATCAAGGGGCCAACTATGGCTACACCTTC. Encoded protein: CASSNQGANYGYTF.

The chain has TRBV18 and TRBJ2-3; 9 bases line up with TRBD1. The CDR3 extends over 15 amino acids. The V gene's germline CDR1 is KGHSH and CDR2 LQKENI. The ends lost 8 bases at V and 3 bases at J; junction bases unmatched: 9. This CDR3 is CASKKPGQGTDTQYF. For the CDR3, the DNA is TGTGCCAGCAAGAAGCCGGGACAGGGAACAGATACGCAGTATTTT.

This clone was counted a few times. The V call is TRBV7-2, the J call TRBJ2-7; D is perhaps TRBD1 (6 bases). Germline CDR1 is SGHTA and CDR2 is FQGNSA. This CDR3 comprises 14 residues. The V and J ends lost 3 bases and 0 bases respectively, with 9 bases between them. The DNA of the CDR3 is TGTGCCAGCAGCTTTGACAGGAGCTCCTACGAGCAGTACTTC. The encoded protein is CASSFDRSSYEQYF.

The chain has TRBV11-2 and TRBJ1-2; 7 positions agree with TRBD1. Germline CDR1 reads SGHAT; CDR2 reads FQNNGV. The CDR3 consists of 14 residues. V lost 5 bases to trimming and J lost 8 bases; unmatched junction nucleotides: 11. The CDR3 here is CASSPHRQGGGYTF. The CDR3 coding sequence is TGTGCCAGCAGCCCACACAGACAGGGCGGGGGCTACACCTTC.

The V gene is TRBV6-1, the J gene TRBJ1-5; 7 bases match TRBD1. Germline-derived CDR1 and CDR2 are MNHNS and SASEGT. Trimming cost V 1 base and J 4 bases; bases outside gene matches: 4. The CDR3 is 15 amino acids. CDR3 in DNA: TGTGCCAGCAGTGAAGGGACAGGACCTAATCAGCCCCAGCATTTT. It specifies CASSEGTGPNQPQHF.

The chain joins TRBV7-9 to TRBJ2-1, with D maybe TRBD1 (6 bases). Looked up from germline, CDR1 is SEHNR and CDR2 is FQNEAQ (reference sequence). CDR3 length: 18 residues. Trimming took 0 bases from V and 2 from J, leaving 17 bases between them. CDR3 coding DNA: TGTGCCAGCAGCTTAGCGGGGACCCGGGACACAGCCTACAATGAGCAGTTCTTC. Translation gives CASSLAGTRDTAYNEQFF.

The chain links TRBV28 to TRBJ2-3; D may be TRBD1 (5 bases). The V and J ends lost 5 bases and 4 bases respectively, with 16 bases between them. The CDR3 is made up of 15 amino acids. Looked up from germline, CDR1 is MDHEN and CDR2 is SYDVKM. In DNA form, the CDR3 reads TGTGCCAGCAGTAATAGGGGTCTGGGCCCAGATACGCAGTATTTT. Translation gives CASSNRGLGPDTQYF.

CDR3 sequence reads: CASSWAGNSGANVLTF. Here the CDR3 DNA reads TGTGCCAGCAGTTGGGCAGGAAACTCTGGGGCCAACGTCCTGACTTTC. This rearrangement joins TRBV28 to TRBJ2-6; D gene unclear. The CDR3 covers 16 residues. V gave up 4 bases and J gave up 0 bases, with 10 bases separating them. Germline V gene lookup returns CDR1 MDHEN and CDR2 SYDVKM. Full variable domain (rest looked up from reference TRBV28 and TRBJ2-6): DVKVTQSSRYLVKRTGEKVFLECVQDMDHENMFWYRQDPGLGLRLIYFSYDVKMKEKGDIPEGYSVSREKKERFSLILESASTNQTSMYLCASSWAGNSGANVLTFGAGSRLTVL.

The V call is TRBV6-5, the J call TRBJ2-7, with TRBD1 identical over 7 bases. Germline V lookup: CDR1 MNHEY, CDR2 SVGAGI. V trimming: 2 bases; J trimming: 6 bases; junction bases outside the gene matches: 10. This CDR3 has 15 residues. The CDR3 DNA follows: TGTGCCAGCAGTTACACCCTGGACAGGCCGGGCGAGCAGTACTTC. It codes for CASSYTLDRPGEQYF.

This clone appeared a single time. The V gene is TRBV5-1, the J gene TRBJ2-7, with D possibly TRBD2 on 6 matching bases. Looked up from germline, CDR1 is SGHRS and CDR2 is YFSETQ. The CDR3 sequence is 14 residues long. V was clipped by 0 bases and J by 2 bases, with 9 bases between them. This CDR3 is CASSLEGLPYEQYF. CDR3 nucleotides: TGCGCCAGCAGCTTGGAGGGACTGCCCTACGAGCAGTACTTC.

This clone was seen only once. The chain has TRBV12-5 and TRBJ1-2; D not certain. This CDR3 is built from 13 residues. Germline CDR1 LGHNT, CDR2 FRNRAP. Trimming cost V 1 base and J 9 bases, with 12 bases left between them. DNA of the CDR3: TGTGCTAGTGGTTTGGAAATGTCGGGTCGCTACACCTTC. Residues: CASGLEMSGRYTF.

The chain employs TRBV27 and TRBJ2-6, with D possibly matching TRBD2 (5 bases). Trimming pared 7 bases from V and 0 bases from J, leaving 16 bases between. The germline V gene encodes CDR1 MNHEY and CDR2 SMNVEV (reference sequence). The CDR3 consists of 17 residues. The CDR3 DNA reads TGTGCCAGCACCCCCCTGTCGGGGATCTCTGGGGCCAACGTCCTGACTTTC. Translating it yields CASTPLSGISGANVLTF.

The chain uses TRBV19 and TRBJ1-2, with a possible D match to TRBD1 (6 bases). CDR1 and CDR2 (germline): LNHDA, SQIVND (reference sequence). The CDR3 covers 15 residues. The V and J ends lost 7 bases and 0 bases respectively, with 15 bases between them. The CDR3 DNA reads as TGTGCCAGTACCAAACCGGGACAAACTAACTATGGCTACACCTTC. Its translation: CASTKPGQTNYGYTF.

A few counts support this clone. The gene calls are TRBV6-5 and TRBJ2-7; 7 bases are a match to TRBD1. CDR3 length equals 14 residues. Germline V gene sequence: CDR1 MNHEY, CDR2 SVGAGI. V lost 7 bases, J lost 2 bases, and 8 bases stayed unmatched. As DNA, the CDR3 is TGTGCCAGCACCCCAAGACAGGGTCCCTACGAGCAGTACTTC. The encoded protein is CASTPRQGPYEQYF.

This clone was recorded only once. A junction boundary mismatches the germline segment, possibly from a read error. The chain is built from TRBV5-6 and TRBJ2-3; 15 nucleotides align to TRBD2. There are 16 residues in the CDR3. The germline gives CDR1 SGHDT, CDR2 YYEEEE. CDR3 sequence reads: CTSSLGLAGGRDTQYF. The CDR3 DNA reads TGTACCAGCAGTTTGGGACTAGCGGGAGGACGAGATACGCAGTATTTT.

This chain joins TRBV5-1 and TRBJ2-5; D perhaps matches TRBD1 (6 bases). This CDR3 is 14 amino acids long. Germline V gene sequence: CDR1 SGHRS, CDR2 YFSETQ. Trimming removed 0 bases at V and 2 bases at J, with 8 bases between. CDR3 coding DNA: TGCGCCAGCAGCTTGGTAGGACAGCAAGAGACCCAGTACTTC. It codes for CASSLVGQQETQYF.